This TCR beta chain was found in a study of early T cells in non-severe SARS-CoV-2 infection. Study-level information: Sequencing targeted bulk RNA from unsorted whole blood, leaving chains unpaired.

Separate cDNA molecules each had unique molecular identifiers attached to them. TCRdb re-derived calls from the 5' RACE reads in MiXCR, one entry per CDR3 protein. In the table there are 69,000 or so distinct CDR3 sequences, roughly 8.7% of which are singletons. On this clonotype: Its antigen remains unknown.

Notes on the study in general: VDJdb-based annotation leaned toward anti-spike CD8 responses and missed private and CD4 specificities.

Germline V gives CDR1 MNHNY, CDR2 SVGAGI (reference sequence). V dropped 0 bases and J dropped 9 bases, with 6 bases sitting between them. This CDR3 has 12 residues. The chain has TRBV6-6 and TRBJ2-1, with TRBD1 as a possible D gene (5 bases). The TCR comes from an adult who was a healthcare worker with PCR-confirmed SARS-CoV-2 infection or an uninfected control (not recorded which). The sample was whole blood. In DNA, the CDR3 is TGTGCCAGCAGTTACTCTGGGGCTGAGCAGTTCTTC. This translates into CASSYSGAEQFF.